The clone carrying this TCR beta chain came up once. Antigen unknown. The source of the sample is a study of vaccination effects on CD4 cells after COVID-19. Study-wide results and limits: Marked clonal contraction of both clone types appeared late after vaccination.

Expansion with viral peptide pools was applied to antigen-specific CD4+ T cells by the ViraFEST assay prior to sequencing. The culture ran for nine to eleven days, and then CD4+ T cells were isolated. The vaccine recipients had no prior SARS-CoV-2 infection, with negative nucleocapsid antibodies. The repertoire was sequenced with immunoSEQ multiplex PCR; TCRdb's copy has only in-frame clones and lacks some. The sample includes 77,000 or so clones, 60% to 85% of them seen just once. The clonotype was recovered from a human donor who received a COVID-19 vaccine. The sequencing used CD4+ T cells from PBMCs cultured with SARS-CoV-2 spike peptides, collected before COVID-19 vaccination.

DNA for the CDR3: TGTGCCAGCAGCTTGGCAATGGGCAGGGAGACCCAGTACTTC. Protein product: CASSLAMGRETQYF. This chain links TRBV5-5 with TRBJ2-5; no clear D gene. CDR1 and CDR2 from the germline V gene are SGHKS and YYEKEE (reference sequence). This CDR3 has 14 residues. V was clipped by 0 bases and J by 5 bases, with 11 bases between them.